Listed below are T cell receptor beta chains from one sample, sequenced in a study of CD8+CD57+ T cells in acquired aplastic anemia. TCRdb recomputed calls from the reads with MiXCR, one row per CDR3 protein. The sample has just over 150,000 distinct CDR3 sequences; 48% are singletons. Sequenced material: sorted CD4+, CD8+, or CD8+CD57+ T cells (not recorded which) from PBMCs. These receptors came from a human donor with aplastic anemia. Both conserved end residues are part of each CDR3. The D gene is left open where the match is weak. Clone size, where shown, is once, few, many, or a class for clones that have expanded.

d_gene	v_gene	abundance	j_gene	CDR3aa	CDR3nt
TRBD1	TRBV25-1	many	TRBJ1-2	CASRSGQGLYGYTF	TGTGCCAGCAGGTCGGGACAGGGGCTCTATGGCTACACCTTC
-	TRBV24-1	many	TRBJ2-1	CATSDWVWDRQGNEQFF	TGTGCCACCAGTGATTGGGTTTGGGACCGCCAGGGCAATGAGCAGTTCTTC
TRBD1	TRBV7-8	-	TRBJ2-3	CASSSDRVSDTQYF	TGTGCCAGCAGCTCCGACAGGGTGTCAGATACGCAGTATTTT
TRBD2	TRBV2	-	TRBJ2-1	CASSVLTSGGAINEQFF	TGTGCCAGCAGTGTCTTGACTAGCGGGGGGGCGATTAATGAGCAGTTCTTC
-	TRBV27	many	TRBJ2-7	CASSLLGGNYEQYF	TGTGCCAGCAGTTTATTAGGGGGGAACTACGAGCAGTACTTC
-	TRBV9	many	TRBJ1-1	CASSAEGGNTEAFF	TGTGCCAGCAGCGCAGAAGGGGGGAACACTGAAGCTTTCTTT
-	TRBV25-1	-	TRBJ1-1	CASSELLGRPSSGLDKNTEAFF	TGTGCCAGCAGTGAATTGTTGGGGCGGCCATCGTCAGGACTCGATAAGAACACTGAAGCTTTCTTT
TRBD1	TRBV19	-	TRBJ1-5	CASSIQGVPNQPQHF	TGTGCCAGTAGTATACAGGGGGTACCCAATCAGCCCCAGCATTTT
-	TRBV12-3/TRBV12-4	many	TRBJ1-3	CASSNRDPSGNTIYF	TGTGCCAGCAGCAACAGGGACCCCTCTGGAAACACCATATATTTT
-	TRBV5-8	-	TRBJ1-2	CASSLVAVKNYGYTF	TGTGCCAGCAGCTTGGTAGCAGTGAAGAACTATGGCTACACCTTC
TRBD2	TRBV11-2	once	TRBJ2-1	CASSPLADYNEQFF	TGTGCCAGCAGCCCCCTAGCGGACTACAATGAGCAGTTCTTC
-	TRBV25-1	once	TRBJ2-1	CASSYTDGTYNEQFF	TGTGCCAGCAGTTACACCGACGGGACCTACAATGAGCAGTTCTTC